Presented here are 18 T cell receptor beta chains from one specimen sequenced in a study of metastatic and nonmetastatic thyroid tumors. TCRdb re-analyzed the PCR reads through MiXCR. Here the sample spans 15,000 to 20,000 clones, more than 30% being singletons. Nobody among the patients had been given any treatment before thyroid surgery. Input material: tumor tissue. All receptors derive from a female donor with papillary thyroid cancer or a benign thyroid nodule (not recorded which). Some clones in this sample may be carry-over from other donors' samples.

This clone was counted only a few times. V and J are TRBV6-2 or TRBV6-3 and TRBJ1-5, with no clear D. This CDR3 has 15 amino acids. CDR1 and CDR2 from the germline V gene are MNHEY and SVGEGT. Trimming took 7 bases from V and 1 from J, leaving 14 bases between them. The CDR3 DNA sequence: TGTGCCAGCAAAGGCAGCGGCGGAAGCAATCAGCCCCAGCATTTT. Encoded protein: CASKGSGGSNQPQHF.

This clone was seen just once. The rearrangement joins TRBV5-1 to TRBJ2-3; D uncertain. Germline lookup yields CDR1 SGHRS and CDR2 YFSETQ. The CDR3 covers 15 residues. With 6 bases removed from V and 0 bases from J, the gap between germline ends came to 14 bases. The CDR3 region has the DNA TGCGCCAGCACCCTGGGAAGGCCTAGCACAGATACGCAGTATTTT. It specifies CASTLGRPSTDTQYF.

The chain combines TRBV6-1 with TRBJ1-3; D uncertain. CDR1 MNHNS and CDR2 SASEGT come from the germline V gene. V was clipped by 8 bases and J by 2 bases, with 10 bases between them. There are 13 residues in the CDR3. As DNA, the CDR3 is TGTGCCAGCTGGGTCGGCACTGGAAACACCATATATTTT. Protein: CASWVGTGNTIYF.

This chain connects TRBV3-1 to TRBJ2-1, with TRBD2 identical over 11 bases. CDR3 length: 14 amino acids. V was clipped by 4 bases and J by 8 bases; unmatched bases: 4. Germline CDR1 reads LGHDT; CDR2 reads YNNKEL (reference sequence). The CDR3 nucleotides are TGTGCCAGCAGCCGCATTAGCGGGAGGGATGAGCAGTTCTTC. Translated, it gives CASSRISGRDEQFF.

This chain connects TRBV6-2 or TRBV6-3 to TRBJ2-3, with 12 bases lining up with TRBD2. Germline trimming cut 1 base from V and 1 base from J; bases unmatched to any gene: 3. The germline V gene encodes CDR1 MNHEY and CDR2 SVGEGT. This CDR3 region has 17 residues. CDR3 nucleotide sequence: TGTGCCAGCAGTTACTTCTGGACTAGCGGGGGCACAGATACGCAGTATTTT. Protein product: CASSYFWTSGGTDTQYF.

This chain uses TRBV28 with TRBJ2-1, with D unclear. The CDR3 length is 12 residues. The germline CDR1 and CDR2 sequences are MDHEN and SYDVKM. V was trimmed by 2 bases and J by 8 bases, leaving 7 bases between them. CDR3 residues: CASSLVWDEQFF. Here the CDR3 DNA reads TGTGCCAGCAGTTTAGTCTGGGATGAGCAGTTCTTC.

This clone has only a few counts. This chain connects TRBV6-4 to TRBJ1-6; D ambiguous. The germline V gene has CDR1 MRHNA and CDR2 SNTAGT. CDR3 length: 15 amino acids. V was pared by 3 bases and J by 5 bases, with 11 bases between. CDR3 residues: CASSEWSENNSPLHF. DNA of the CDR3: TGTGCCAGCAGTGAATGGTCGGAGAATAATTCACCCCTCCACTTT.

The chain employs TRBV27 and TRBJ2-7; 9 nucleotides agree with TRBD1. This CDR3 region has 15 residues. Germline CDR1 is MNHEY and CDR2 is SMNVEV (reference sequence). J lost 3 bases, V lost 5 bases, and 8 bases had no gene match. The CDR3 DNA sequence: TGTGCCAGCAGTCTTTCCGGGACAGGGTACTACGAGCAGTACTTC. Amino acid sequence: CASSLSGTGYYEQYF.

This CDR3 is CASTPPDRPETQYF. CDR3 coding DNA: TGTGCCAGCACCCCACCCGACAGGCCGGAGACCCAGTACTTC. The chain combines TRBV12-3 or TRBV12-4 with TRBJ2-5; D might be TRBD1 (6 bases). V shed 7 bases and J shed 5 bases, with 17 bases lying between them. The CDR3 contains 14 residues.

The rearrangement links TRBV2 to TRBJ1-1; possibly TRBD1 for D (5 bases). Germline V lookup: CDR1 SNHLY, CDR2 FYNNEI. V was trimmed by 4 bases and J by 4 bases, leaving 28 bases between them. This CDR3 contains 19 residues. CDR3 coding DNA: TGTGCCAGCAGTGGTGTTTGGGGGAGGACCCCCCGTGCCGGCACTGAAGCTTTCTTT. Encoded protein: CASSGVWGRTPRAGTEAFF.

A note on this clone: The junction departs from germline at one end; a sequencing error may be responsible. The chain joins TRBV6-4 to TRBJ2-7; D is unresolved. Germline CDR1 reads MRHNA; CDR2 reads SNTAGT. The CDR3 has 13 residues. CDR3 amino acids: CASVGRSSYEQHF. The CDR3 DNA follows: TGTGCCAGCGTAGGTCGAAGCTCCTACGAGCAGCACTTC.

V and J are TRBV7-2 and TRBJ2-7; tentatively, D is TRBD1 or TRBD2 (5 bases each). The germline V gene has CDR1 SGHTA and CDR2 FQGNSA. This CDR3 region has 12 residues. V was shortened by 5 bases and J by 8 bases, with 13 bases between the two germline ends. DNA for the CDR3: TGTGCCAGCAGCCCAAATCCGGGACAGCAGTACTTC. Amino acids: CASSPNPGQQYF.

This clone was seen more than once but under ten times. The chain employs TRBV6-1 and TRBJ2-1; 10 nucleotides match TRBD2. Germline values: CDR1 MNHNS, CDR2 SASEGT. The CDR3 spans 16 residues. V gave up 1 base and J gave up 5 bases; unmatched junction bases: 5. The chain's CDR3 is CASSEGLAGGDNEQFF. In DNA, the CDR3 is TGTGCCAGCAGTGAAGGGTTAGCGGGAGGTGACAATGAGCAGTTCTTC.

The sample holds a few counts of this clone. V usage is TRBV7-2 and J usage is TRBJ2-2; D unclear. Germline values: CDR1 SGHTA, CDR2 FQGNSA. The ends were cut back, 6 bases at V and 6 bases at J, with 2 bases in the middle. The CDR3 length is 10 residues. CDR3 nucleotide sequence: TGTGCCAGCAGGGCCGGGGAGCTGTTTTTT. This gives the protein CASRAGELFF.

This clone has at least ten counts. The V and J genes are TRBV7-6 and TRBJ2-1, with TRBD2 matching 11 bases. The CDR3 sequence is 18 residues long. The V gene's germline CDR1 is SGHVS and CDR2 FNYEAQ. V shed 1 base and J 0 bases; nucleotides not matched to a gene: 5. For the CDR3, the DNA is TGTGCCAGCAGCTTAGGCACTAGCGGGGGTAGCTCCTACAATGAGCAGTTCTTC. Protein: CASSLGTSGGSSYNEQFF. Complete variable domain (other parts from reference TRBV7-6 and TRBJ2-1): GAGVSQSPRYKVTKRGQDVALRCDPISGHVSLYWYRQALGQGPEFLTYFNYEAQQDKSGLPNDRFSAERPEGSISTLTIQRTEQRDSAMYRCASSLGTSGGSSYNEQFFGPGTRLTVL.

Written as DNA, the CDR3 is TGTGCCACCAGCGCCTACAGGTGGGGGGACGAGCAGTACTTC. It encodes CATSAYRWGDEQYF. This chain uses TRBV15 with TRBJ2-7; possible D gene TRBD2, 6 bases. Deletions cut 5 bases from V and 5 bases from J, with 16 bases between. The CDR3 covers 14 residues. Germline CDR1 LNHNV, CDR2 YYDKDF (reference sequence).

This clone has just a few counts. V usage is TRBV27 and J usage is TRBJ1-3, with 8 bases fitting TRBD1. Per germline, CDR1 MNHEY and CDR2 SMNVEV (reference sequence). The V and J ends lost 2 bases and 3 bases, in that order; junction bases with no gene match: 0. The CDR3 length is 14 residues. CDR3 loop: CASSLGTGGNTIYF. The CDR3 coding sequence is TGTGCCAGCAGTTTAGGGACAGGTGGAAACACCATATATTTT.

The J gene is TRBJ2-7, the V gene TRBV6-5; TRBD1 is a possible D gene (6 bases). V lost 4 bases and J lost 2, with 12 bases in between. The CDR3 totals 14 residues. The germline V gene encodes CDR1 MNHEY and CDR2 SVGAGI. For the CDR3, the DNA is TGTGCCAGCAGTTTTCGGACAGAGACCTACGAGCAGTACTTC. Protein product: CASSFRTETYEQYF.